This TCR beta chain was recovered during a study of post-analysis software for immune sequencing data. Sequencing libraries made from TCR beta cDNA carried unique molecular identifiers. TCRdb re-called the PCR reads with MiXCR, one entry per CDR3 protein. The repertoire includes hundreds of thousands of distinct CDR3 sequences, roughly 29% of them detected once, and around 0.56% sits in the top ten. This clonotype was found many times. The antigen remains unidentified. Overall study results and limits: Normalized Chao1 diversity was significantly reduced in patients versus controls. Patients used about 5 TRBV segments, including TRBV5-6, TRBV5-1 and TRBV20-1, more often than controls.

The CDR3 is 18 amino acids. V shed 1 base and J shed 7 bases, with 23 bases lying between them. In germline, CDR1 is MGHRA, CDR2 YSYEKL. The receptor's source is a girl between 5 and 17 years old with multiple sclerosis. Material for sequencing was blood. The J gene is TRBJ2-1, the V gene TRBV4-1; D uncertain. The CDR3 nucleotides read TGCGCCAGCAGCCAAGGAGCGCCGTTTGGGTTACTGGGGAATGAGCAGTTCTTC. Residues: CASSQGAPFGLLGNEQFF.